One sample yielded the 6 T cell receptor beta chains listed below, sequenced in a study of pediatric ulcerative colitis. One to two pinch biopsies were taken from the rectum during colonoscopy. The assay was immunoSEQ multiplex PCR, and TCRdb's table has in-frame clones only and misses some. Counted here are 40,000 to 60,000 clones, 78% occurring once; the ten biggest clones make up about 4%. The sample consisted of gut tissue. Source of these receptors: a girl aged 10 to 17 with moderate ulcerative colitis.

On this clone: An end of the junction differs from the germline gene, which may be a read error. The V and J genes are TRBV7-2 and TRBJ2-1; D remains ambiguous. CDR1 is SGHTA and CDR2 is FQGNSA in the germline V gene. This CDR3 is 11 amino acids long. The CDR3 reads CASSSHNEQFF. The CDR3 DNA follows: TGTGCCAGCAGCTCCCACAATGAGCAGTTCTTC.

This sequence joins TRBV5-8 and TRBJ1-1, with D unclear. This CDR3 has 13 amino acids. Trimming took off 7 bases at V and 3 bases at J, with 13 bases between the two ends. Germline V gene data show CDR1 as SGHTS and CDR2 as YDEGEE. The DNA of the CDR3 is TGTGCCAGCTCGGCCCCGGGTTACACTGAAGCTTTCTTT. Translating gives CASSAPGYTEAFF.

The chain couples TRBV6-1 to TRBJ1-2, with D hard to call. The CDR3 runs 13 residues. V was cut by 0 bases and J by 2 bases, with 4 bases left in between. CDR1 MNHNS and CDR2 SASEGT come from the germline V gene. The CDR3 nucleotides are TGTGCCAGCAGTGAAGCCGGGAACTATGGCTACACCTTC. This translates into CASSEAGNYGYTF.

The chain is built from TRBV28 and TRBJ1-1, with a tentative D call TRBD1 (5 bases). V dropped 8 bases and J dropped 12 bases, with 19 bases sitting between them. Germline-derived CDR1 and CDR2 are MDHEN and SYDVKM. CDR3 length: 12 amino acids. For the CDR3, the DNA is TGTGCCAGCTTTACTATGGGGACCGGAACTTTCTTT. Translation gives CASFTMGTGTFF.

This chain links TRBV10-3 with TRBJ2-2; 9 bases agree with TRBD2. The V gene's germline CDR1 is ENHRY and CDR2 SYGVKD. The CDR3 runs to 16 residues. With V trimmed by 8 bases and J by 3 bases, 10 bases remained unmatched. The CDR3 sequence is CAIEREREAYTGELFF. As DNA, the CDR3 is TGTGCCATCGAGAGGGAGCGGGAGGCCTACACCGGGGAGCTGTTTTTT.

This rearrangement joins TRBV6-1 to TRBJ2-3; the D is unclear. This CDR3 spans 15 amino acids. Trimming removed 3 bases at V and 1 base at J, with 11 bases between. Germline CDR1 is MNHNS and CDR2 is SASEGT. The CDR3 spells CASSDIWPGTDTQYF. The CDR3, as DNA: TGTGCCAGCAGTGATATTTGGCCCGGCACAGATACGCAGTATTTT.